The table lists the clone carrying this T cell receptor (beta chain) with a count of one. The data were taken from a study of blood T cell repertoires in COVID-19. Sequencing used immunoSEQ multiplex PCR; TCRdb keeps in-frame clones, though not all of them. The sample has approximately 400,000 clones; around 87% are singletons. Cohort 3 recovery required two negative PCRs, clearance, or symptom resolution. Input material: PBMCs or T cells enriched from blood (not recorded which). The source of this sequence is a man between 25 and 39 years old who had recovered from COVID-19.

The CDR3 protein is CASTRLGAYGYTF. Here the CDR3 DNA reads TGTGCCAGCACTAGATTGGGGGCCTATGGCTACACCTTC. The rearrangement links TRBV6-5 to TRBJ1-2; D perhaps matches TRBD1 (6 bases). Germline assignment: CDR1 MNHEY and CDR2 SVGAGI. Trimming removed 7 bases from V and 4 bases from J, with 13 bases in between. The CDR3 is 13 amino acids.